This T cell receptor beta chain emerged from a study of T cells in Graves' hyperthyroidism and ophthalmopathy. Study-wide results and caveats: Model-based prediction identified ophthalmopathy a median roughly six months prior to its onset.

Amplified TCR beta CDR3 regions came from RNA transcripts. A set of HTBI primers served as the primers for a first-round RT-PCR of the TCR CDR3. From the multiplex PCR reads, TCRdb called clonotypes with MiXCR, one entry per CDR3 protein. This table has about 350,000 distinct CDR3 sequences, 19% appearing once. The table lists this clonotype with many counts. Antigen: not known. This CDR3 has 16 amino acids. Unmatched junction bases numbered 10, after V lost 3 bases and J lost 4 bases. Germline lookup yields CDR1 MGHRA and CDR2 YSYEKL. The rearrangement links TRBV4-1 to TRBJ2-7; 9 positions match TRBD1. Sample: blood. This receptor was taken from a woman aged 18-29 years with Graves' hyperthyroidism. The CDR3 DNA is TGCGCCAGCAGCCATGGGAGGGGGACAGGGATTTACGAGCAGTACTTC. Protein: CASSHGRGTGIYEQYF.